What follows are 22 T cell receptor beta chains derived from one specimen sequenced in a study of T cells in Graves' hyperthyroidism and ophthalmopathy. RNA transcripts provided the source from which TCR beta CDR3 regions were amplified. HTBI primers were the set used in a first-round RT-PCR of the TCR CDR3. Each CDR3 protein gets one entry after TCRdb re-called the multiplex PCR reads with MiXCR. The sample has a few hundred thousand distinct CDR3 sequences; 35% to 55% are singletons. Sequencing was done on a sample of peripheral blood or thyroid tissue (not recorded which). These receptors were collected from a woman younger than 30 with Graves' hyperthyroidism.

This clonotype appeared many times. This sequence joins TRBV20-1 and TRBJ2-7; D is possibly TRBD1 or TRBD2 (6 bases each). Between the trimmed V and J ends, which lost 0 bases and 0 bases, there was a span of 15 bases. Germline V CDR1 and CDR2: DFQATT, SNEGSKA (reference sequence). The CDR3 length is 16 residues. The chain's CDR3 is CSARDRGPGSSYEQYF. The CDR3 coding sequence is TGCAGTGCTAGAGATCGGGGGCCGGGCAGCTCCTACGAGCAGTACTTC.

This clonotype was recorded at least ten times. The chain has TRBV11-2 and TRBJ2-5, with D perhaps being TRBD1 or TRBD2 (5 bases each). CDR3 length equals 15 residues. V was shortened by 3 bases and J by 4 bases, with 15 bases between the two germline ends. Germline CDR1 and CDR2: SGHAT and FQNNGV. The DNA of the CDR3 is TGTGCCAGCAGCTTCCTAATGGGGGAGTTAGAGACCCAGTACTTC. It is translated as CASSFLMGELETQYF.

Turning to this clonotype: A much larger clone lies one base from this, so it may be a read error. V usage is TRBV18 and J usage is TRBJ2-7, with 7 bases lining up with TRBD1. The CDR3 runs 15 residues. Germline CDR1 KGHSH, CDR2 LQKENI. This chain's CDR3 is CASSPVGDSSYEQHF. The CDR3 coding sequence is TGTGCCAGCTCACCGGTAGGGGACAGTTCCTACGAGCAGCACTTC.

As for this clonotype: At one of its ends the junction is not consistent with the germline gene, which may arise from a read error. The chain has TRBV5-1 and TRBJ2-7; D is undetermined. The CDR3 runs to 14 residues. Germline values: CDR1 SGHRS, CDR2 YFSETQ. The CDR3 DNA follows: TGCGCCAGCAGCTTTTGGTTCTCCTACAATGAGCAGTCCTTC. Its protein product is CASSFWFSYNEQSF. The variable domain in full, completed from reference TRBV5-1 and TRBJ2-7, reads KAGVTQTPRYLIKTRGQQVTLSCSPISGHRSVSWYQQTPGQGLQFLFEYFSETQRNKGNFPGRFSGRQFSNSRSEMNVSTLELGDSALYLCASSFWFSYNEQSFGPGTRLTVT.

With respect to this clonotype: An end of the junction differs from the germline gene, which may be a read error. This chain links TRBV25-1 with TRBJ1-4; a weak D match, TRBD1 (6 bases). Per germline, CDR1 MGHDK and CDR2 SYGVNS. The CDR3 has 15 amino acids. CDR3 amino acids: CTSSESGQPNEKLFF. DNA for the CDR3: TGTACCAGCAGTGAATCAGGACAGCCCAATGAAAAACTGTTTTTT.

This clonotype was counted ten times or more. The chain combines TRBV6-2 or TRBV6-3 with TRBJ1-2; no reliable D call. The ends were cut back, 8 bases at V and 5 bases at J, with 15 bases in the middle. The CDR3 sequence is 13 residues long. CDR1 is MNHEY and CDR2 is SVGEGT in the germline V gene. The CDR3 loop is CASRMGYDYGYTF. CDR3 in DNA: TGTGCCAGCCGGATGGGGTATGATTATGGCTACACCTTC.

Details on this clonotype: The missing conserved phenylalanine or tryptophan at the end of this CDR3 makes a read error likely. It is unclear where the CDR3 begins or ends on the DNA, so no DNA is shown, and the CDR3 is as TCRdb lists it. CDR3: CATSDPASD. V gene TRBV24-1 combines with J gene TRBJ2-5. The CDR3 length equals 9 residues, ends included. Germline CDR1 is KGHDR and CDR2 is SFDVKD.

The chain is built from TRBV12-5 and TRBJ2-1; D gene unclear. The CDR3 runs 14 residues. Germline V gives CDR1 LGHNT, CDR2 FRNRAP. V lost 1 base and J lost 8, with 12 bases in between. Here the CDR3 reads CASGLGSEVDEQFF. The CDR3 nucleotides are TGTGCTAGTGGTTTGGGGTCTGAGGTCGATGAGCAGTTCTTC.

The sample holds many counts of this clonotype. V is TRBV6-6 and J is TRBJ2-5; D remains ambiguous. Germline values: CDR1 MNHNY, CDR2 SVGAGI (reference sequence). The CDR3 totals 13 residues. V shed 5 bases and J shed 7 bases, with 14 bases lying between them. CDR3 protein: CASSEEALGTQYF. DNA for the CDR3: TGTGCCAGCAGTGAAGAGGCCCTGGGGACCCAGTACTTC.

This clonotype was detected a few times. The gene calls are TRBV20-1 and TRBJ2-7; 9 nucleotides align to TRBD1. J gave up 0 bases and V 5 bases, and 5 bases lay outside the gene matches. Germline V gene sequence: CDR1 DFQATT, CDR2 SNEGSKA (reference sequence). The CDR3 covers 14 residues. This CDR3 reads CSAWDRASSYEQYF. The CDR3 region has the DNA TGCAGTGCTTGGGACAGGGCCAGCTCCTACGAGCAGTACTTC.

This clonotype was observed many times. J is TRBJ2-5 and V is TRBV7-8; 8 positions match TRBD1. The V and J ends lost 7 bases and 2 bases, in that order; junction bases with no gene match: 3. The germline V gene encodes CDR1 SGHVS and CDR2 FQNEAQ. This CDR3 is built from 13 residues. The CDR3, as DNA: TGTGCCAGCACCTGGACAGGGCAAGAGACCCAGTACTTC. Protein: CASTWTGQETQYF.

This clonotype occurred many times. V usage is TRBV11-2 and J usage is TRBJ1-5; D may be TRBD1 (5 bases). From germline, CDR1 is SGHAT and CDR2 FQNNGV. This CDR3 has 15 amino acids. V lost 6 bases, J lost 7 bases, and 19 bases lay in between. In DNA, the CDR3 is TGTGCCAGCAGTCCAGAACCAGGGCTTCAACAGCCCCAGCATTTT. As protein: CASSPEPGLQQPQHF.

The J gene is TRBJ2-2, the V gene TRBV10-3; D not certain. The CDR3 length is 13 residues. V was trimmed by 3 bases and J by 8 bases, leaving 10 bases between them. Germline CDR1 reads ENHRY; CDR2 reads SYGVKD. Written as DNA, the CDR3 is TGTGCCATCAGTGACGCGGACGCTGGGGAGCTGTTTTTT. It yields the protein CAISDADAGELFF.

The chain combines TRBV5-1 with TRBJ2-6; D is uncertain. The length of the CDR3 is 16 residues. Between the trimmed V and J ends, which lost 4 bases and 0 bases, there was a span of 11 bases. Germline CDR1 SGHRS, CDR2 YFSETQ. The CDR3 DNA follows: TGCGCCAGCAGCCCGGACGGTAGCTCTGGGGCCAACGTCCTGACTTTC. Protein: CASSPDGSSGANVLTF.

This clonotype has ten or more counts. This chain joins TRBV15 and TRBJ2-7; D may be TRBD1 (5 bases). The V gene lost 0 bases and the J gene lost 4 bases, with 13 bases spanning the gap. CDR1 and CDR2 (germline): LNHNV, YYDKDF (reference sequence). The CDR3 loop spans 15 amino acids. The CDR3 is CATSRDRARAYEQYF. The CDR3 DNA reads TGTGCCACCAGCAGAGATAGGGCCAGGGCTTACGAGCAGTACTTC.

As for this clonotype: Here the CDR3 omits its conserved ending phenylalanine or tryptophan, so a read error is the likely source. No DNA is shown, since the ends of the CDR3 on it are uncertain; the CDR3 is the one TCRdb lists. CDR3 amino acids: CASRTIGGITGAHI. The chain has TRBV19 and TRBJ1-2; TRBD1, as called in the table, went unchecked against the DNA. Ends included, the CDR3 has 14 residues. Germline CDR1 LNHDA, CDR2 SQIVND (reference sequence).

This clonotype was seen at least ten times. V is TRBV27 and J is TRBJ1-5; D unresolved. Germline CDR1 and CDR2: MNHEY and SMNVEV (reference sequence). This CDR3 has 15 residues. Trimming pared 4 bases from V and 3 bases from J, leaving 13 bases between. The DNA for the CDR3 is TGTGCCAGCAGTTCCTCCGGGTCCTTCAATCAGCCCCAGCATTTT. It yields the protein CASSSSGSFNQPQHF.

This clonotype was counted between two and nine times. The chain combines TRBV12-3 or TRBV12-4 with TRBJ2-5, with D perhaps being TRBD1 or TRBD2 (6 bases each). V lost 5 bases to trimming and J lost 4 bases, with 17 bases between them. This CDR3 region has 15 residues. The CDR3 region has the DNA TGTGCCAGCAGTCGCGAGGGGGGAGGTGGAGAGACCCAGTACTTC. It encodes CASSREGGGGETQYF.

This clonotype has a count of ten or more. The genes are TRBV11-3 and TRBJ1-4; D not certain. Germline loops: CDR1 SGHNT, CDR2 YENEEA. V lost 5 bases and J lost 0, with 10 bases in between. This CDR3 is built from 15 residues. CDR3 protein: CASSVTTATNEKLFF. CDR3 bases: TGTGCCAGCAGCGTTACGACGGCAACTAATGAAAAACTGTTTTTT.

In this sample, this clonotype turned up many times. At one of its ends the junction is not consistent with the germline gene, which may arise from a read error. The rearrangement uses TRBV4-3 and TRBJ1-2, with D uncertain. Germline CDR1 and CDR2: LGHNA and YSLEER. This CDR3 comprises 16 residues. As DNA, the CDR3 is TGTGCCAGCAGCCAGGTATCTGAGACGGCGAACTATGGCTACACCTTC. Its translation: CASSQVSETANYGYTF.

The gene calls are TRBV7-3 and TRBJ2-7; a possible D gene is TRBD2 (5 bases). Trimming left V 5 bases short and J 7 bases short, with 15 bases between. CDR1 is SGHTA, CDR2 FQGTGA, per germline. This CDR3 comprises 13 residues. The chain's CDR3 is CASSPDTGVEQYF. The CDR3 bases are TGTGCCAGCAGCCCTGACACCGGGGTTGAGCAGTACTTC.

This clonotype was seen at least ten times. The chain is built from TRBV7-9 and TRBJ1-2; possibly TRBD1 for D (5 bases). The ends were cut back, 1 base at V and 5 bases at J, with 11 bases in the middle. The CDR3 runs 14 residues. Germline CDR1 is SEHNR and CDR2 is FQNEAQ (reference sequence). The CDR3, as DNA: TGTGCCAGCAGCTTAGTCGACAGCTCTTATGGCTACACCTTC. The encoded protein is CASSLVDSSYGYTF.